The next 32 T cell receptor beta chains were all read from a single sample in a study of control samples from healthy donors and cancer patients. Measured with immunoSEQ multiplex PCR; TCRdb has only the in-frame clones, and not every one. This table has some 100,000 clones, more than 85% appearing once. Sequenced sample: blood. The receptors derive from a woman aged 45 to 65 in good health.

This chain connects TRBV12-3 or TRBV12-4 to TRBJ2-3; no clear D. This CDR3 contains 12 residues. Trimming took off 3 bases at V and 3 bases at J, with 4 bases between the two ends. CDR3 protein: CASSFLTDTQYF. CDR3 bases: TGTGCCAGCAGTTTTCTTACAGATACGCAGTATTTT.

The gene calls are TRBV15 and TRBJ1-4; D is possibly TRBD1 (5 bases). Trimming cost V 0 bases and J 8 bases, with 19 bases left between them. Germline V gene lookup returns CDR1 LNHNV and CDR2 YYDKDF (reference sequence). This CDR3 is 17 amino acids long. The CDR3 nucleotides read TGTGCCACCAGCAGAGATTCGGTCGGTAGGGGAGGCGAAAAACTGTTTTTT. The encoded protein is CATSRDSVGRGGEKLFF.

A single count supports this clone. The J gene is TRBJ2-7, the V gene TRBV9; either TRBD1 or TRBD2 may supply D (5 bases each). From germline, CDR1 is SGDLS and CDR2 YYNGEE. The CDR3 is 15 amino acids. V was trimmed by 1 base and J by 5 bases, leaving 16 bases between them. The CDR3 nucleotides read TGTGCCAGCAGCGTAACGCTACATGGGACCAACGAGCAGTACTTC. As protein: CASSVTLHGTNEQYF.

V and J are TRBV18 and TRBJ2-2; D not resolved. CDR1 and CDR2 (germline): KGHSH, LQKENI. V was trimmed by 0 bases and J by 4 bases, leaving 0 bases between them. The CDR3 is 12 amino acids. CDR3 in amino acids: CASSPPTGELFF. CDR3 nucleotides: TGTGCCAGCTCACCACCCACCGGGGAGCTGTTTTTT.

The count of this clone is one. In the same sample, other DNA sequences code for this CDR3. Written as DNA, the CDR3 is TGTGCCAGCTCACCACGGTCCCTTAGCGGGGGGGCCGACAGGGCAGATACGCAGTATTTT. Translation gives CASSPRSLSGGADRADTQYF. The chain is built from TRBV18 and TRBJ2-3; 11 bases match TRBD2. Trimming at V came to 1 base and at J to 4 bases, leaving 16 bases not matched to a gene. CDR3 length equals 20 residues. The germline CDR1 and CDR2 sequences are KGHSH and LQKENI.

V gene TRBV7-7 combines with J gene TRBJ2-2; D ambiguous. CDR1 and CDR2 (germline): SSHAT, FNYEAQ (reference sequence). This CDR3 is 15 amino acids long. V was shortened by 5 bases and J by 1 base, with 11 bases between the two germline ends. The CDR3 nucleotides read TGTGCCAGCAGCCCCACACCCCTGAACACCGGGGAGCTGTTTTTT. It specifies CASSPTPLNTGELFF.

This chain connects TRBV18 to TRBJ2-1, with D perhaps matching TRBD2 (5 bases). The CDR3 has 14 amino acids. Trimming removed 0 bases from V and 3 bases from J, with 6 bases in between. Germline V gene data show CDR1 as KGHSH and CDR2 as LQKENI. Here the CDR3 DNA reads TGTGCCAGCTCACCACCTGGGAGCTACAATGAGCAGTTCTTC. As protein: CASSPPGSYNEQFF. Drawing the rest from reference TRBV18 and TRBJ2-1, the complete variable domain is NAGVMQNPRHLVRRRGQEARLRCSPMKGHSHVYWYRQLPEEGLKFMVYLQKENIIDESGMPKERFSAEFPKEGPSILRIQQVVRGDSAAYFCASSPPGSYNEQFFGPGTRLTVL.

This clone is a singleton in its sample. The rearrangement uses TRBV6-6 and TRBJ1-1; TRBD1 might be the D (5 bases). The germline V gene has CDR1 MNHNY and CDR2 SVGAGI (reference sequence). The CDR3 totals 14 residues. Deletions cut 5 bases from V and 1 base from J, with 11 bases between. CDR3 sequence (DNA): TGTGCCAGCAGTCCAGGGATAGGGAACACTGAAGCTTTCTTT. As protein: CASSPGIGNTEAFF.

The V call is TRBV18, the J call TRBJ2-7; 7 nucleotides align to TRBD1. The CDR3 covers 13 residues. After removal of 4 bases from V and 2 bases from J, the junction contained 2 bases not matched to a gene. Looked up from germline, CDR1 is KGHSH and CDR2 is LQKENI. The CDR3 reads CASSQQGTYEQYF. The CDR3 region has the DNA TGTGCCAGCTCACAACAGGGGACCTACGAGCAGTACTTC.

The genes are TRBV5-8 and TRBJ1-2; D is uncertain. Looked up from germline, CDR1 is SGHTS and CDR2 is YDEGEE. CDR3 length: 13 amino acids. V lost 3 bases to trimming and J lost 6 bases, with 12 bases between them. The DNA of the CDR3 is TGTGCCAGCAGCTCCGGCGGGTACCATGGCTACACCTTC. Its translation: CASSSGGYHGYTF.

For the CDR3, the DNA is TGTGCCAGCAGTTACGGGACTAGTATTGAGACCCAGTACTTC. It yields the protein CASSYGTSIETQYF. The chain is built from TRBV2 and TRBJ2-5, with 8 bases fitting TRBD2. The CDR3 consists of 14 residues. Germline values: CDR1 SNHLY, CDR2 FYNNEI. Trimming cost V 5 bases and J 5 bases; bases outside gene matches: 7.

The sample holds a few counts of this clone. The chain employs TRBV7-9 and TRBJ1-2, with D uncertain. CDR1 and CDR2 (germline): SEHNR, FQNEAQ (reference sequence). This CDR3 has 12 residues. Trimming removed 3 bases at V and 7 bases at J, with 9 bases between. CDR3 residues: CASSLPGPGYTF. In DNA, the CDR3 is TGTGCCAGCAGCTTGCCAGGTCCTGGCTACACCTTC.

The chain employs TRBV4-3 and TRBJ2-3, with D possibly TRBD2 on 6 matching bases. Deletions cut 0 bases from V and 6 bases from J, with 13 bases between. The CDR3 is made up of 15 amino acids. CDR1 LGHNA and CDR2 YSLEER come from the germline V gene. The CDR3 loop reads CASSQEDGRTDTQYF. The CDR3 nucleotides are TGCGCCAGCAGCCAAGAGGACGGGAGAACGGATACGCAGTATTTT.

V gene TRBV6-5 combines with J gene TRBJ2-7, with D perhaps TRBD1 or TRBD2 (7 bases each). CDR1 is MNHEY, CDR2 SVGAGI, per germline. This CDR3 spans 15 amino acids. With 4 bases removed from V and 5 bases from J, the gap between germline ends came to 18 bases. CDR3 bases: TGTGCCAGCAGTTGGGACTACGACAGGGTGGACGAGCAGTACTTC. Amino acid sequence: CASSWDYDRVDEQYF.

V gene TRBV12-5 combines with J gene TRBJ2-3; TRBD2 agrees at 11 bases. J gave up 5 bases and V 0 bases, and 10 bases lay outside the gene matches. Per germline, CDR1 LGHNT and CDR2 FRNRAP. This CDR3 has 18 residues. Here the CDR3 reads CASGLVPVSGGAEDTQYF. CDR3 DNA: TGTGCTAGTGGTTTGGTACCCGTTAGCGGGGGGGCTGAAGATACGCAGTATTTT.

This chain connects TRBV4-3 to TRBJ2-3; D is unresolved. This CDR3 has 15 residues. Germline CDR1 LGHNA, CDR2 YSLEER. V lost 0 bases to trimming and J lost 0 bases, with 7 bases between them. CDR3 protein: CASSQDTGSTDTQYF. The CDR3 DNA sequence: TGCGCCAGCAGCCAAGATACGGGTAGCACAGATACGCAGTATTTT.

The V call is TRBV4-3, the J call TRBJ1-6; 9 positions match TRBD1. Germline V gene data show CDR1 as LGHNA and CDR2 as YSLEER. The CDR3 contains 17 residues. Unmatched junction bases numbered 7, after V lost 0 bases and J lost 7 bases. As DNA, the CDR3 is TGCGCCAGCAGCCAAGAAGTAGGACAGGGGTCGAATTCACCCCTCCACTTT. Translating it yields CASSQEVGQGSNSPLHF.

The chain uses TRBV7-6 and TRBJ2-5; TRBD1 matches at 9 bases. Trimming at V came to 5 bases and at J to 0 bases, leaving 13 bases not matched to a gene. CDR3 size: 18 residues. Germline CDR1 reads SGHVS; CDR2 reads FNYEAQ. CDR3 DNA: TGTGCCAGCAGCCGTAGCGGGTCGACAGGGGGGTACCAAGAGACCCAGTACTTC. Translated: CASSRSGSTGGYQETQYF.

This chain links TRBV9 with TRBJ1-5, with D possibly being TRBD1 (5 bases). The V and J ends lost 4 bases and 9 bases respectively, with 14 bases between them. Germline lookup yields CDR1 SGDLS and CDR2 YYNGEE. The CDR3 contains 13 residues. This chain's CDR3 is CASSSEDQGPQHF. CDR3 coding DNA: TGTGCCAGCAGCTCGGAAGACCAGGGGCCCCAGCATTTT.

This clone was picked up a small number of times. The genes are TRBV28 and TRBJ1-2, with 7 nucleotides matching TRBD1. Trimming took 10 bases from V and 5 from J; bases not matched to a gene: 7. Germline assignment: CDR1 MDHEN and CDR2 SYDVKM. The CDR3 has 12 amino acids. CDR3 sequence reads: CATSTGIYGYTF. In nucleotides, the CDR3 is TGTGCCACCTCGACAGGGATTTATGGCTACACCTTC.

As to this clone: At one end, the junction sequence differs from germline, possibly due to a read error. The J gene is TRBJ1-1, the V gene TRBV6-5; 9 bases fit TRBD1. This CDR3 has 13 residues. Germline assignment: CDR1 MNHEY and CDR2 SVGAGI. The CDR3 protein is CASSYSRRDRVIF. CDR3 bases: TGTGCCAGCAGTTACTCGAGGAGGGACAGGGTAATCTTT.

This clone was found many times. The chain is built from TRBV10-3 and TRBJ2-1, with TRBD2 identical over 12 bases. The junction had 8 bases not matched to a gene; V was cut back by 6 bases and J by 8 bases. The CDR3 totals 15 residues. Per the germline V gene, CDR1 is ENHRY and CDR2 is SYGVKD. This CDR3 is CAIRDASGRAHEQFF. In DNA form, the CDR3 reads TGTGCCATCAGGGATGCTAGCGGGAGGGCCCATGAGCAGTTCTTC.

The J gene is TRBJ2-3, the V gene TRBV14; TRBD2 agrees at 10 bases. Germline V CDR1 and CDR2: SGHDN, FVKESK. This CDR3 contains 16 residues. After removal of 0 bases from V and 4 bases from J, the junction contained 4 bases not matched to a gene. CDR3 sequence reads: CASSQDKRGGPDTQYF. The CDR3 DNA reads TGTGCCAGCAGCCAAGATAAGCGGGGGGGCCCAGATACGCAGTATTTT. Drawing the rest from reference TRBV14 and TRBJ2-3, the complete variable domain is EAGVTQFPSHSVIEKGQTVTLRCDPISGHDNLYWYRRVMGKEIKFLLHFVKESKQDESGMPNNRFLAERTGGTYSTLKVQPAELEDSGVYFCASSQDKRGGPDTQYFGPGTRLTVL.

This clone occurred once. V usage is TRBV4-3 and J usage is TRBJ2-1; D may match TRBD1 or TRBD2 (5 bases each). V shed 4 bases and J shed 9 bases, with 19 bases lying between them. Germline V gives CDR1 LGHNA, CDR2 YSLEER. The CDR3 totals 15 residues. The chain's CDR3 is CASSRSSGRVSEQFF. The CDR3 region has the DNA TGCGCCAGCAGCCGTTCCAGCGGCAGGGTATCTGAGCAGTTCTTC.

The V gene is TRBV6-5, the J gene TRBJ2-5; TRBD2 aligns across 12 bases. This CDR3 is 14 amino acids long. Per germline, CDR1 MNHEY and CDR2 SVGAGI. The ends lost 8 bases at V and 1 base at J; junction bases unmatched: 2. DNA for the CDR3: TGTGCCAGCCTAGCGGGGGGGCCCCAAGAGACCCAGTACTTC. Translation: CASLAGGPQETQYF.

The chain carries TRBV19 and TRBJ1-4; D is unresolved. Trimming cost V 5 bases and J 6 bases, with 10 bases left between them. This CDR3 spans 13 amino acids. Per germline, CDR1 LNHDA and CDR2 SQIVND (reference sequence). DNA of the CDR3: TGTGCCAGTAGTGCCCGGGTCGATGAAAAACTGTTTTTT. This translates into CASSARVDEKLFF.

This chain joins TRBV15 and TRBJ2-5, with D unclear. The germline V and J ends were trimmed by 3 bases and 5 bases, with 16 bases remaining between them. The CDR3 extends over 15 amino acids. CDR1 and CDR2 from the germline V gene are LNHNV and YYDKDF (reference sequence). CDR3 sequence reads: CATSSHATSAETQYF. The CDR3 bases are TGTGCCACCAGCAGTCATGCGACATCTGCGGAGACCCAGTACTTC.

CDR3: CAISESGQQNSYEQYF. In DNA form, the CDR3 reads TGTGCCATCAGTGAGTCGGGACAGCAAAACTCCTACGAGCAGTACTTC. The rearrangement joins TRBV10-3 to TRBJ2-7; 7 nucleotides agree with TRBD1. CDR1 and CDR2 (germline): ENHRY, SYGVKD. This CDR3 has 16 amino acids. The J segment lost 0 bases and the V segment lost 0 bases, leaving 5 bases of the junction unmatched.

The V gene is TRBV4-3, the J gene TRBJ1-3, with no clear D. This CDR3 is built from 14 residues. Germline CDR1 reads LGHNA; CDR2 reads YSLEER. V was trimmed by 1 base and J by 0 bases, leaving 4 bases between them. CDR3 sequence reads: CASSQGTSGNTIYF. In DNA form, the CDR3 reads TGCGCCAGCAGCCAAGGCACCTCTGGAAACACCATATATTTT.

J is TRBJ2-2 and V is TRBV9, with 9 nucleotides matching TRBD1. CDR3 length: 15 amino acids. The trim removed 5 bases at V and 0 bases at J, leaving 2 bases unmatched. Germline V CDR1 and CDR2: SGDLS, YYNGEE. DNA for the CDR3: TGTGCCAGCAGTAACAGGGGGCCGAACACCGGGGAGCTGTTTTTT. It yields the protein CASSNRGPNTGELFF.

The J gene is TRBJ1-2, the V gene TRBV10-3; 7 bases match TRBD1. The trim removed 3 bases at V and 0 bases at J, leaving 7 bases unmatched. The CDR3 spans 16 residues. The germline V gene encodes CDR1 ENHRY and CDR2 SYGVKD. The CDR3: CAISDSGTEANYGYTF. CDR3 DNA: TGTGCCATCAGTGACTCTGGGACAGAAGCTAACTATGGCTACACCTTC.

The chain combines TRBV7-3 with TRBJ2-5, with D hard to call. The CDR3 loop spans 15 amino acids. Trimming cost V 1 base and J 0 bases, with 9 bases left between them. Germline loops: CDR1 SGHTA, CDR2 FQGTGA. This CDR3 reads CASSLSPANQETQYF. CDR3 bases: TGTGCCAGCAGCTTAAGTCCAGCCAACCAAGAGACCCAGTACTTC.